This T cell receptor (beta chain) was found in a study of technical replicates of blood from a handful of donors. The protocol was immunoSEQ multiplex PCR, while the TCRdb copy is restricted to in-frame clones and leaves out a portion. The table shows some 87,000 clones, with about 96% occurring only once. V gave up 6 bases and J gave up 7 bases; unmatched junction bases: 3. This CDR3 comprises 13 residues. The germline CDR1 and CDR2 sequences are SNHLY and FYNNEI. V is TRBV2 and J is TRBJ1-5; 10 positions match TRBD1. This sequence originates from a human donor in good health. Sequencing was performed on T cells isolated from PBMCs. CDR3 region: CASRDRGRQPQHF. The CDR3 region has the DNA TGTGCCAGCAGGGACAGGGGGAGGCAGCCCCAGCATTTT. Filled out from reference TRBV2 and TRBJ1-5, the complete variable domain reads EPEVTQTPSHQVTQMGQEVILRCVPISNHLYFYWYRQILGQKVEFLVSFYNNEISEKSEIFDDQFSVERPDGSNFTLKIRSTKLEDSAMYFCASRDRGRQPQHFGDGTRLSIL.